The TCR beta chain described here comes from a study of shared clonotypes between healthy human individuals. The data were produced by immunoSEQ multiplex PCR, yet TCRdb's version contains in-frame clones alone and is incomplete. The sample records some 550,000 clones, approximately 97% being singletons. CDR1 and CDR2 (germline): SGHTS, YDEGEE. The length of the CDR3 is 13 residues. Sequences were obtained from naive CD4+ T cells sorted from blood. The subset was: CD45RA+ positively selected. V and J are TRBV5-8 and TRBJ2-5; 8 bases are a match to TRBD1. The last part of the DNA fits TRBJ2-7 better; the J call may be wrong. The receptor was derived from a woman under 40 in good health. The CDR3 region has the DNA TGTGCCAGCAGACGGACAGGGAGGTACGAGCAGTACTTC. It codes for CASRRTGRYEQYF.